The 9 T cell receptor beta chains below come from one sample, sequenced in a study of cytomegalovirus exposure and HLA in healthy donors. The PCR contained 60 Vbeta and 13 Jbeta primers. Clones were sequenced by immunoSEQ multiplex PCR, and TCRdb holds only the in-frame ones, with some missing. The sample carries some 200,000 clones, about 70% recorded once. The sample was PBMCs. These receptors came from a man between 35 and 55 years old in good health and CMV-seropositive.

The rearrangement uses TRBV6-1 and TRBJ1-4, with no clear D. Trimming pared 6 bases from V and 0 bases from J, leaving 8 bases between. The germline V gene encodes CDR1 MNHNS and CDR2 SASEGT. The CDR3 sequence is 14 residues long. CDR3 residues: CASRTGATNEKLFF. CDR3 nucleotide sequence: TGTGCCAGCAGGACTGGAGCAACTAATGAAAAACTGTTTTTT.

This chain uses TRBV7-9 with TRBJ2-3; the D gene is possibly TRBD1 (7 bases). Germline CDR1 is SEHNR and CDR2 is FQNEAQ (reference sequence). V was cut by 2 bases and J by 3 bases, with 12 bases left in between. The CDR3 spans 15 residues. As DNA, the CDR3 is TGTGCCAGCAGCTTAACAGGGGCGGGGACAGATACGCAGTATTTT. Protein product: CASSLTGAGTDTQYF.

This chain uses TRBV18 with TRBJ2-2, with 15 bases matching TRBD2. J lost 10 bases, V lost 4 bases, and 13 bases had no gene match. Germline CDR1 is KGHSH and CDR2 is LQKENI. This CDR3 contains 18 residues. CDR3 DNA: TGTGCCAGCTCACGGACTAGCGGGGGGGCCTCCGGGGCTTCGGAGCTGTTTTTT. Amino acid sequence: CASSRTSGGASGASELFF.

This clone was seen a handful of times. The J gene is TRBJ1-5, the V gene TRBV6-6, with TRBD1 matching over 9 bases. Germline values: CDR1 MNHNY, CDR2 SVGAGI (reference sequence). The CDR3 runs 14 residues. Unmatched junction bases numbered 0, after V lost 5 bases and J lost 1 base. The CDR3 DNA is TGTGCCAGCAGTGGACAGGGGAGCAATCAGCCCCAGCATTTT. This encodes CASSGQGSNQPQHF.

This clone occurred a few times. The CDR3 protein is CASSPSGDSTEAFF. CDR3 nucleotides: TGTGCCAGCAGCCCTAGTGGGGACAGTACTGAAGCTTTCTTT. V is TRBV9 and J is TRBJ1-1, with 7 bases fitting TRBD1. Germline CDR1 reads SGDLS; CDR2 reads YYNGEE. V trimming: 4 bases; J trimming: 5 bases; junction bases outside the gene matches: 8. The CDR3 loop spans 14 amino acids.

This chain links TRBV4-3 with TRBJ2-1; 7 bases line up with TRBD2. Trimming cost V 4 bases and J 2 bases; bases outside gene matches: 8. Germline loops: CDR1 LGHNA, CDR2 YSLEER. The CDR3 runs 16 residues. CDR3 nucleotides: TGCGCCAGCAGCCTCACAGCGGGGTCGACCTACAATGAGCAGTTCTTC. It specifies CASSLTAGSTYNEQFF.

This chain joins TRBV6-5 and TRBJ2-7; D remains ambiguous. The CDR3 runs to 11 residues. Germline-derived CDR1 and CDR2 are MNHEY and SVGAGI. Between the trimmed V and J ends, which lost 7 bases and 3 bases, there was a span of 7 bases. This CDR3 reads CASIMSYEQYF. The CDR3 DNA is TGTGCCAGCATTATGAGCTACGAGCAGTACTTC.

This clone was seen only a few times. This chain connects TRBV6-6 to TRBJ1-4; unclear D gene. Trimming took off 2 bases at V and 0 bases at J, with 10 bases between the two ends. The CDR3 consists of 16 residues. CDR1 and CDR2 from the germline V gene are MNHNY and SVGAGI (reference sequence). The CDR3 DNA reads TGTGCCAGCAGTTACGGGCCAGTTGCAACTAATGAAAAACTGTTTTTT. Its translation is CASSYGPVATNEKLFF.

The chain's CDR3 is CASSYGAGVNTEAFF. CDR3 DNA: TGTGCCAGCAGTTACGGGGCAGGGGTGAACACTGAAGCTTTCTTT. The chain combines TRBV6-5 with TRBJ1-1; perhaps TRBD1 as D (6 bases). From germline, CDR1 is MNHEY and CDR2 SVGAGI. The CDR3 loop spans 15 amino acids. The V end was cut by 2 bases, the J end by 0 bases, with 10 bases between.